Sequencing of this TCR beta chain was carried out in a study of spatial heterogeneity in lung cancer. TCRdb ran MiXCR on the 5' RACE reads and lists one entry per CDR3 protein. The sample comprises about 4,400 distinct CDR3 sequences, approximately 8.3% of which are singletons, and more than 10% rests with the top ten. There are a few counts of this clonotype. As yet, its antigen is unknown. Per the germline V gene, CDR1 is SGHRS and CDR2 is YFSETQ. This CDR3 is built from 17 residues. V was shortened by 1 base and J by 1 base, with 14 bases between the two germline ends. Study conclusions and caveats: One measure, the expanded intratumoral alpha and beta TCR count, tracked tumor mutation counts. Numbers of ubiquitous and regional expanded TCRs tracked ubiquitous and regional nonsynonymous mutation counts, respectively. In tumor T cells, estimated coverage reached about 6.8% for alpha chains and under 15% for beta chains.

Described time point: sample taken at primary tumor resection. Patients with untreated early-stage non-small cell lung cancer, numbering some 68, were the donors. No cells were sorted before sequencing. The whole RNA sequenced was extracted from tumor, nontumor lung or frozen PBMC. V is TRBV5-1 and J is TRBJ2-2; D may be TRBD2 (5 bases). This specimen was lung tumor tissue, taken at surgery. The receptor was isolated from a male donor with early-stage non-small cell lung cancer. The CDR3 loop reads CASSLRVTGKNTGELFF. The CDR3 region has the DNA TGCGCCAGCAGCTTGCGCGTGACGGGAAAGAACACCGGGGAGCTGTTTTTT.